This TCR beta chain emerged from a study of blood T cell repertoires in COVID-19. This clone was observed a few times. V was shortened by 0 bases and J by 2 bases, with 11 bases between the two germline ends. Germline V gene data show CDR1 as SGHTA and CDR2 as FQGTGA. The CDR3 sequence is 16 residues long. Method: immunoSEQ multiplex PCR; TCRdb's copy keeps in-frame clones and lacks some. Of around 360,000 clones listed, 87% are singletons. Material for sequencing was PBMCs or T cells enriched from blood (not recorded which). The TCR comes from a woman aged 30 to 39 who had recovered from COVID-19. The chain has TRBV7-3 and TRBJ2-1; D is possibly TRBD1 (6 bases). The CDR3 spells CASSLTQGTPYNEQFF. Here the CDR3 DNA reads TGTGCCAGCAGCTTAACACAGGGCACCCCCTACAATGAGCAGTTCTTC.